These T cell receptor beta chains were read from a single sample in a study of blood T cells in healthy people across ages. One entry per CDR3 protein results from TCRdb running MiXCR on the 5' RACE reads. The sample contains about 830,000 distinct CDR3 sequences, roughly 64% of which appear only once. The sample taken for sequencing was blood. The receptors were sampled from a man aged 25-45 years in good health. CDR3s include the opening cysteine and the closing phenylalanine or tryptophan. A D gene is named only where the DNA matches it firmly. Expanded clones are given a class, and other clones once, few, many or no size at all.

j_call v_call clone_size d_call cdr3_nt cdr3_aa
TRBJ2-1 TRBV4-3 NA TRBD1 TGCGCCAGCAGCGTTACTGGGGACAGGGGAAATGAGCAGTTCTTC CASSVTGDRGNEQFF
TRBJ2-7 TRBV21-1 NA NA TGTGCCAGCAGCAAAAGGCCCTGGCGTATTCCCACCTCCTACGAGCAGTACTTC CASSKRPWRIPTSYEQYF
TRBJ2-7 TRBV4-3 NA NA TGCGTCAGCAGCCAAGAAAGGGGTCGGTCCTACGAGCAGTACTTC CVSSQERGRSYEQYF
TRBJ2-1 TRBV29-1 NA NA TGCAGCGTCCAGGCGGCGAGAATAAACAATGAGCAGTTCTTC CSVQAARINNEQFF
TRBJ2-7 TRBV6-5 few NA TGTGCCAGCAGGGGCCGGAGCTACGAGCAGTACTTC CASRGRSYEQYF
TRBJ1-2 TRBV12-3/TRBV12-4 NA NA TGTGCCAGCAGTTACTGGGGGGGCATGGATGGCTACACCTTC CASSYWGGMDGYTF
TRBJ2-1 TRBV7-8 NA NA TGTGCCAGCAGCCCTCGCGGGTCAGGTCAACACAATGAGCAGTTCTTC CASSPRGSGQHNEQFF
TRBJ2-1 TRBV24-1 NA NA TGTGCCACCAGTGATAAGCCGGGGATTTACTCCTACAATGAGCAGTTCTTC CATSDKPGIYSYNEQFF
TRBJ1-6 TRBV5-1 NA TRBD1 TGCGCCAGCAGCAGCGGACAGGGTCGGGATTCACCCCTCCACTTT CASSSGQGRDSPLHF
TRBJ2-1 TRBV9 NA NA TGTGCCAGCAGCGTAGAACCTTACGCGGCGGAGCAGTTCTTC CASSVEPYAAEQFF
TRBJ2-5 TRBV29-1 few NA TGCAGCGCCGGGGGCGGGACCCAGTACTTC CSAGGGTQYF
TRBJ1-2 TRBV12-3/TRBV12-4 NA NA TGTGCCAGCAGTTCGAGGCTCGGTGGCTACACCTTC CASSSRLGGYTF
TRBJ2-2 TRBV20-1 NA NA TGCAGTGCTAACCGGGCCAGGAACACCGGGGAGCTGTTTTTT CSANRARNTGELFF
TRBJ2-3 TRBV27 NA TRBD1 TGTGCCAGCAGTTCACGGTTGGACAGGAGCCATCCAAATACGCAGTATTTT CASSSRLDRSHPNTQYF
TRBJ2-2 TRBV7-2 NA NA TGTGCCAGCAGCTCCTCGGCCGTGGTCACCGGGGAGCTGTTTTTT CASSSSAVVTGELFF
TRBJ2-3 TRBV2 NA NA TGTGCCAGCCAACGGGACTCCCAGATAGATACGCAGTATTTT CASQRDSQIDTQYF
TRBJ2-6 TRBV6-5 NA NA TGTGCCAGCAGGATCGGAGACTCTGGGGCCAACGTCCTGACTTTC CASRIGDSGANVLTF
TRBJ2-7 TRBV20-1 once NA TGCAGTGCTAGTATACGGGGAAACCCGCGTAGGGATGAGCAGTACTTC CSASIRGNPRRDEQYF
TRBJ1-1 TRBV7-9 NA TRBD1 TGTGCCAGCAGCTGGGACAGAGACGGTGTGAACACTGAAGCTTTCTTT CASSWDRDGVNTEAFF
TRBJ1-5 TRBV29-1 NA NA TGCAGCGTTGCCAGGGATTTCGGTCAGCCCCAGCATTTT CSVARDFGQPQHF
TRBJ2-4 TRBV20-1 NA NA TGCAGTGTAGTTGTTCGAAACATTCAGTACTTC CSVVVRNIQYF
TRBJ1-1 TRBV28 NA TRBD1 TGTGCCAGCAGCGGGGGACAGTCTAACACTGAAGCTTTCTTT CASSGGQSNTEAFF
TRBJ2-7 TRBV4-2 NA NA TGTGCCAGCAGCCAAGGCTTGACAGGACCAAAAGCCTACGAGCAGTACTTC CASSQGLTGPKAYEQYF
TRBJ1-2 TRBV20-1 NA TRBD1 TGCAGTGCCAAATTACAGGGGCGCTACTATGGCTACACCTTC CSAKLQGRYYGYTF